The entry that follows covers one T cell receptor (beta chain) sequence. Its cognate antigen is unknown. One junction end does not reproduce the germline sequence, and a read error may be involved. RNA transcripts yielded amplified TCR beta CDR3 regions. The HTBI primer set served for first-round RT-PCR of the TCR CDR3. MiXCR, applied by TCRdb to the multiplex PCR reads, yields one record per CDR3 protein. Here the sample spans about 350,000 distinct CDR3 sequences, approximately 14% being singletons. Based on clinical symptoms, serum thyroxine and TRAb, thyroid ultrasound and orbital computed tomography, diagnoses were reached. This sample is part of a study of T cells in Graves' hyperthyroidism and ophthalmopathy. Whole-study context: Staff took peripheral blood when the initial diagnosis was made, before any treatment began.

Whole-study results and caveats: Blood held most thyroid clonotypes expanded above 0.001 frequency.

This CDR3 region has 15 residues. The germline V gene has CDR1 SGDLS and CDR2 YYNGEE. The receptor was isolated from an older woman with Graves' ophthalmopathy. This chain connects TRBV9 to TRBJ2-2, with a possible D match to TRBD2 (5 bases). The sample consisted of blood. CDR3 protein: CASSVGRSSTGELFF. CDR3 nucleotides: TGTGCCAGCAGCGTAGGCCGCTCCAGCACCGGGGAGCTGTTTTTC.